This TCR beta chain was retrieved from a study of human T cells and chemical hapten exposure. Noted time point: patch test 1, 2 weeks after DPC sensitization. The treatment denotes: therapeutic diphenylcyclopropenone sensitization with weekly scalp DPC. The germline gives CDR1 DFQATT, CDR2 SNEGSKA (reference sequence). Trimming cost V 3 bases and J 3 bases; bases outside gene matches: 5. CDR3 length: 14 amino acids. One entry per CDR3 protein, called by TCRdb with MiXCR from the RACE reads. Among some 190,000 distinct CDR3 sequences, more than 20% were seen once, and the ten largest hold over 6.5%. The receptor's source is a woman aged 50 to 65 with alopecia areata. Some clones in this sample may be carry-over from other donors' samples. The sequenced sample was whole blood, obtained in connection with sensitization to the hapten diphenylcyclopropenone (DPC). The chain has TRBV20-1 and TRBJ2-3, with TRBD2 matching over 8 bases. CDR3 sequence reads: CSASFSGITDTQYF. For the CDR3, the DNA is TGCAGTGCTAGCTTTAGCGGGATTACAGATACGCAGTATTTT.